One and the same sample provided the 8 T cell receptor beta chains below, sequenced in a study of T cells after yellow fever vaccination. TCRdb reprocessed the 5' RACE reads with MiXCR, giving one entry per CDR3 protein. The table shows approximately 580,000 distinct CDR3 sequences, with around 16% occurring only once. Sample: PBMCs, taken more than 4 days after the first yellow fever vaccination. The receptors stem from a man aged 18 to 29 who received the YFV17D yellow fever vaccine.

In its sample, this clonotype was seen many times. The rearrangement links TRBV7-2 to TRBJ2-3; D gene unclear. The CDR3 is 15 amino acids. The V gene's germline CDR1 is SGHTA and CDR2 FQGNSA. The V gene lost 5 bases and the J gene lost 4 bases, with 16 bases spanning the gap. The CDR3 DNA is TGTGCCAGCAGCCTGGACCATGGCGGCGCAGATACGCAGTATTTT. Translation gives CASSLDHGGADTQYF.

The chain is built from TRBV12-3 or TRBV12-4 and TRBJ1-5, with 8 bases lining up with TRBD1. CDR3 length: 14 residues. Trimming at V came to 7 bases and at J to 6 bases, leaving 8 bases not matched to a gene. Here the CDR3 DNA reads TGTGCCAGCACCATTACGCAGGGGGCTCAGCCCCAGCATTTT. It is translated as CASTITQGAQPQHF.

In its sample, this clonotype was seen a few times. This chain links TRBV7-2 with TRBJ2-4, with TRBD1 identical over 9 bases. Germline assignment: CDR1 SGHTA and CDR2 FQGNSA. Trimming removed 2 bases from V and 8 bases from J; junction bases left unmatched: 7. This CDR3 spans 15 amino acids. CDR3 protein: CASSLRQGEVDIQYF. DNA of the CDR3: TGTGCCAGCAGCTTACGACAGGGGGAGGTGGACATTCAGTACTTC.

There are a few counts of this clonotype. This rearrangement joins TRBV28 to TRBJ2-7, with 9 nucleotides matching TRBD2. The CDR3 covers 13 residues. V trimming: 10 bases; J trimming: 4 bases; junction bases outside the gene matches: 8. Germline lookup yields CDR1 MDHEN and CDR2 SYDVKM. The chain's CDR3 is CATTGLAGYEQYV. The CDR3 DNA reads TGTGCCACAACGGGACTAGCCGGGTACGAGCAGTACGTC.

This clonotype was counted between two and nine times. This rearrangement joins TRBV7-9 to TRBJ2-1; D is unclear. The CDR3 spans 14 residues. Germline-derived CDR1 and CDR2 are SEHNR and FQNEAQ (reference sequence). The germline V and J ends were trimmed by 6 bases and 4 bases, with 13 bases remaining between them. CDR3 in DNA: TGTGCCAGCAGTAACCAGGTACCATACAATGAGCAGTTCTTC. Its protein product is CASSNQVPYNEQFF.

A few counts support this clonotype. The DNA for the CDR3 is TGTGCCAGCAGTAACCGGACAGGGGGCAATCAGCCCCAGCATTTT. Translated: CASSNRTGGNQPQHF. V gene TRBV12-3 or TRBV12-4 combines with J gene TRBJ1-5; 9 bases map to TRBD1. The CDR3 covers 15 residues. The V and J ends lost 5 bases and 2 bases, in that order; junction bases with no gene match: 4.

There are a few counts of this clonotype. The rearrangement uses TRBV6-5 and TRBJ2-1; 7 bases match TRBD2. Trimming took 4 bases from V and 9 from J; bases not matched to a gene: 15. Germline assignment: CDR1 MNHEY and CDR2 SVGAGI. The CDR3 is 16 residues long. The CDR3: CASSFPPGLLPGEQFF. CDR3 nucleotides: TGTGCCAGCAGTTTTCCACCGGGACTACTCCCTGGTGAGCAGTTCTTC.

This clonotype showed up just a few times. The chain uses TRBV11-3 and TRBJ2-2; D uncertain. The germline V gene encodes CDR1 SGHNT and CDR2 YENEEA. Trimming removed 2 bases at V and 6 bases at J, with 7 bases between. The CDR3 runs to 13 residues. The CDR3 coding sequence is TGTGCCAGCAGCTTACAATGGGCCGGGGAGCTGTTTTTT. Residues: CASSLQWAGELFF.